This TCR beta chain is from a study of T cell repertoires in ileal Crohn's disease. About the study: Patients had a median approximately 8-year disease duration, and less than 40% were active smokers. Study-wide results and caveats: Active smokers at surgery had more clonal expansions than non-smokers.

Concerning this clone: Its antigen is not identified.

CDR3 length: 15 amino acids. Looked up from germline, CDR1 is SGDLS and CDR2 is YYNGEE. Trimming took 4 bases from V and 5 from J; bases not matched to a gene: 3. Some clones are missing from TCRdb's copy, which holds only in-frame ones; the method was immunoSEQ multiplex PCR. The repertoire has about 7,900 clones, around 80% of them found once; the top ten carry under 5.5%. The chain recombines TRBV9 with TRBJ2-2; the match to TRBD2 covers 12 bases. The clonotype comes from an adult with Crohn's disease. Sequencing input: ileal tissue. In DNA form, the CDR3 reads TGTGCCAGCAGCTCGCTAGCGGGAGGGACCGGGGAGCTGTTTTTT. Translated, it gives CASSSLAGGTGELFF.